This T cell receptor beta chain stems from a study of T-cell memory formation after mild COVID-19. Whole-study results and caveats: Pre-infection memory already had some responding clones, implying cross-reactive memory joined. Clones contracting across day 15 to 85 had a balanced CD4/CD8 profile; later expanding clones leaned CD4+.

TCR alpha and TCR beta cDNA libraries with sample barcodes and UMIs came from 5'RACE using constant-segment primers. TCRdb used MiXCR to reprocess the 5' RACE reads, holding one entry per CDR3 protein. The repertoire includes hundreds of thousands of distinct CDR3 sequences, roughly 18% of them detected once, and 12% sits in the top ten. A remark on this clonotype: No antigen is known for it.

Germline V CDR1 and CDR2: GTSNPN, SVGIG (reference sequence). Unmatched junction bases numbered 9, after V lost 2 bases and J lost 4 bases. This CDR3 is 15 amino acids long. The rearrangement joins TRBV30 to TRBJ2-5; 8 bases map to TRBD2. The material sequenced was PBMCs or a T cell subset sorted from them (not recorded which). The TCR was taken from an adult woman who had mild COVID-19 (a few samples of this study predate the infection). Cell type and time point are not known. The CDR3 DNA sequence: TGTGCCTGGAGTCCCGGAAGCGGGAGCCGAGAGACCCAGTACTTC. It translates to CAWSPGSGSRETQYF.